This T cell receptor (beta chain) is from a study of HIV-infected patients and healthy controls. CDR3 length equals 17 residues. In germline, CDR1 is MDHEN, CDR2 SYDVKM. V shed 5 bases and J 5 bases; nucleotides not matched to a gene: 13. TCRdb reanalysed the 5' RACE reads using MiXCR and keeps one entry per CDR3 protein. The sample comprises 70,000 or so distinct CDR3 sequences, 16% of which are singletons, and approximately 5% rests with the top ten. Ten or more counts support this clonotype. The sample consisted of CD4+ T cells from blood. V and J are TRBV28 and TRBJ1-5, with 9 positions matching TRBD1. The sequence was obtained from a human donor in good health. The CDR3 DNA follows: TGTGCCAGCAGTAAATCACCGGGACAGGGAGAGGATCAGCCCCAGCATTTT. This translates into CASSKSPGQGEDQPQHF. Drawing the rest from reference TRBV28 and TRBJ1-5, the complete variable domain is DVKVTQSSRYLVKRTGEKVFLECVQDMDHENMFWYRQDPGLGLRLIYFSYDVKMKEKGDIPEGYSVSREKKERFSLILESASTNQTSMYLCASSKSPGQGEDQPQHFGDGTRLSIL.